This TCR beta chain was captured in a study of cytomegalovirus exposure and HLA in healthy donors. The study, taken as a whole, reports: In an earlier analysis, productive rearrangement rates for most beta V segments clustered near 87% or 30%. Later work showed greater clonal expansion in HLA-associated TCR beta chains than in equally common others. In a later analysis, a missense DCLRE1C variant was linked to TCR beta V- and J-gene trimming. Later analysis showed TCR association rates varying by HLA locus, highest for DRB1 and lowest for HLA-C.

Trimming cost V 6 bases and J 3 bases; bases outside gene matches: 4. The CDR3 runs to 12 residues. In germline, CDR1 is SQVTM, CDR2 ANQGSEA. The sample holds a few counts of this clone. Its antigen is as yet unknown. A multiplex PCR was run with 60 Vbeta primers and 13 Jbeta primers. Using immunoSEQ multiplex PCR, the repertoire was profiled, and TCRdb retains in-frame clones only, with some absent. The data show 150,000 to 200,000 clones, around 80% seen once. The rearrangement joins TRBV29-1 to TRBJ1-1; 7 nucleotides match TRBD1. This clonotype was obtained from a woman younger than 45 in good health and CMV-seropositive. Sample: PBMCs. The CDR3 nucleotides read TGCAGCGTATATGACAGGGACACTGAAGCTTTCTTT. It encodes CSVYDRDTEAFF.